These 2 T cell receptor beta chains were sequenced from one sample in a study of blood T cell repertoires in COVID-19. Libraries were prepared by immunoSEQ multiplex PCR; TCRdb keeps only in-frame clonotypes and omits some of them. The sample gives over 200,000 clones, approximately 90% of which show up once; 2% to 3% is in the top ten. The sample was peripheral blood. These receptors originate from a man younger than 40 with COVID-19, enrolled during active disease.

This clone was detected once. CDR3 sequence reads: CASSWLAGNTDTQYF. For the CDR3, the DNA is TGTGCCAGCAGTTGGCTAGCGGGTAACACAGATACGCAGTATTTT. V and J are TRBV27 and TRBJ2-3, with 8 nucleotides matching TRBD2. Per germline, CDR1 MNHEY and CDR2 SMNVEV (reference sequence). V lost 4 bases and J lost 2; bases outside the gene matches: 5. This CDR3 is built from 15 residues.

The genes are TRBV4-3 and TRBJ2-4; a weak D match, TRBD1 (5 bases). The CDR3 contains 13 residues. Per germline, CDR1 LGHNA and CDR2 YSLEER. The germline V and J ends were trimmed by 1 base and 8 bases, with 9 bases remaining between them. CDR3 in amino acids: CASSQARVDIQYF. Written as DNA, the CDR3 is TGCGCCAGCAGCCAAGCCAGGGTGGACATTCAGTACTTC.